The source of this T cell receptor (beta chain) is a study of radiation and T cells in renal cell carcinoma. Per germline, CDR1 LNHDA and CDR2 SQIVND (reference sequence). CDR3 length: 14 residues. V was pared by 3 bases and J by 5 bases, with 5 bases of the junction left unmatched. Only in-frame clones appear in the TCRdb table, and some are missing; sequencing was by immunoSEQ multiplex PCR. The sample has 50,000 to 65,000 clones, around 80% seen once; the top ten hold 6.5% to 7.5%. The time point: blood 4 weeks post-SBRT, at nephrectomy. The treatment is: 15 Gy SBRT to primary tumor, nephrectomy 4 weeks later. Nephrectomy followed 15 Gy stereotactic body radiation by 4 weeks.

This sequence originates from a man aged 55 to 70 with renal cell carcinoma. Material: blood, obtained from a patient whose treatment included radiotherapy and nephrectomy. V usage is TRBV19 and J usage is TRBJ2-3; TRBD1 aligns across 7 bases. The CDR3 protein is CASSMRTGLDTQYF. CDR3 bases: TGTGCCAGTAGTATGAGGACAGGTCTAGATACGCAGTATTTT.